The 25 T cell receptor beta chains below all came from one sample that was sequenced in a study of T-cell memory formation after mild COVID-19. TCRdb reanalysed the 5' RACE reads using MiXCR and keeps one entry per CDR3 protein. Among roughly 350,000 distinct CDR3 sequences listed, roughly 15% were seen once. What was sequenced was PBMCs or a T cell subset sorted from them (not recorded which). These receptors came from a man aged 18 to 29 who had mild COVID-19 (a few samples of this study predate the infection). Cell type and time point are not known.

This clonotype occurred a few times. This rearrangement joins TRBV12-3 or TRBV12-4 to TRBJ2-1; D gene uncertain. The length of the CDR3 is 12 residues. The V gene lost 6 bases and the J gene lost 7 bases, with 10 bases spanning the gap. CDR3 in DNA: TGTGCCAGCAGCGAGGTCGAGAATGAGCAGTTCTTC. It yields the protein CASSEVENEQFF.

Many counts were recorded for this clonotype. J is TRBJ2-7 and V is TRBV28; TRBD1 agrees at 8 bases. J was trimmed by 4 bases and V by 5 bases; bases with no gene match: 10. CDR3 length: 15 amino acids. From germline, CDR1 is MDHEN and CDR2 SYDVKM. CDR3 amino acids: CASSESGTGLYEQYV. In DNA, the CDR3 is TGTGCCAGCAGTGAATCGGGGACAGGCCTTTACGAGCAGTACGTC.

This clonotype came up many times. The chain is built from TRBV12-3 or TRBV12-4 and TRBJ2-7; 7 bases are a match to TRBD1. V lost 7 bases, J lost 7 bases, and 7 bases stayed unmatched. The CDR3 has 12 residues. CDR3 sequence reads: CASTMTGPEQYF. The CDR3 DNA follows: TGTGCCAGCACCATGACAGGGCCTGAGCAGTACTTC.

This chain connects TRBV6-5 to TRBJ1-5, with 8 bases identical to TRBD1. This CDR3 contains 15 residues. Germline CDR1 is MNHEY and CDR2 is SVGAGI. Trimming at V came to 6 bases and at J to 3 bases, leaving 7 bases not matched to a gene. The CDR3 loop reads CASSTGTGFNQPQHF. CDR3 DNA sequence: TGTGCCAGCAGCACCGGGACAGGATTCAATCAGCCCCAGCATTTT.

The chain recombines TRBV7-2 with TRBJ2-3, with 7 bases fitting TRBD2. The CDR3 has 16 amino acids. The germline V gene has CDR1 SGHTA and CDR2 FQGNSA. V dropped 3 bases and J dropped 2; count of bases not matched to a gene: 8. For the CDR3, the DNA is TGTGCCAGCAGCTTGATTGGGGGGGGGACCACAGATACGCAGTATTTT. Residues: CASSLIGGGTTDTQYF.

This chain uses TRBV2 with TRBJ1-5; 7 bases fit TRBD1. CDR3 length equals 15 residues. V trimming: 5 bases; J trimming: 7 bases; junction bases outside the gene matches: 11. Germline V gene data show CDR1 as SNHLY and CDR2 as FYNNEI. CDR3 loop: CASSYQEGASQPQHF. CDR3 nucleotide sequence: TGTGCCAGCAGTTACCAAGAGGGGGCAAGCCAGCCCCAGCATTTT.

This chain links TRBV7-6 with TRBJ2-5; D is uncertain. Trimming took 2 bases from V and 7 from J, leaving 5 bases between them. Germline assignment: CDR1 SGHVS and CDR2 FNYEAQ. The CDR3 loop spans 11 amino acids. The CDR3 is CASSLIGTQYF. CDR3 sequence (DNA): TGTGCCAGCAGCTTAATTGGGACCCAGTACTTC.

There are a few counts of this clonotype. The V call is TRBV11-2, the J call TRBJ2-3; 13 bases match TRBD2. J was trimmed by 4 bases and V by 3 bases; bases with no gene match: 4. CDR3 length: 16 residues. CDR1 and CDR2 (germline): SGHAT, FQNNGV. CDR3 protein: CASSFTSGGAADTQYF. CDR3 sequence (DNA): TGTGCCAGCAGCTTTACTAGCGGGGGGGCAGCAGATACGCAGTATTTT.

In this sample, this clonotype turned up many times. This chain uses TRBV7-2 with TRBJ2-6; TRBD2 is a possible D gene (5 bases). The germline V gene encodes CDR1 SGHTA and CDR2 FQGNSA. V shed 4 bases and J shed 0 bases, with 10 bases lying between them. The CDR3 length is 16 residues. As DNA, the CDR3 is TGTGCCAGCAGCTCGGACTCCAACTCTGGGGCCAACGTCCTGACTTTC. Translated, it gives CASSSDSNSGANVLTF.

This clonotype appeared a few times. J is TRBJ1-1 and V is TRBV6-2 or TRBV6-3; D unresolved. The CDR3 has 14 residues. With 2 bases removed from V and 1 base from J, the gap between germline ends came to 8 bases. Per the germline V gene, CDR1 is MNHEY and CDR2 is SVGEGT. This CDR3 is CASSYVTPNTEAFF. The CDR3 bases are TGTGCCAGCAGTTACGTGACACCGAACACTGAAGCTTTCTTT.

A few counts support this clonotype. The CDR3 spells CASSLWDRNYGYTF. The CDR3 DNA follows: TGCGCCAGCAGCCTCTGGGACCGTAACTATGGCTACACCTTC. This sequence joins TRBV5-1 and TRBJ1-2; TRBD1 is a possible D gene (5 bases). Germline V gene lookup returns CDR1 SGHRS and CDR2 YFSETQ. V was clipped by 4 bases and J by 1 base, with 11 bases between them. The CDR3 has 14 amino acids.

This clonotype was seen a few times. The chain joins TRBV27 to TRBJ2-1, with 7 bases that match TRBD1. V gave up 5 bases and J gave up 5 bases; unmatched junction bases: 12. Germline V CDR1 and CDR2: MNHEY, SMNVEV (reference sequence). The CDR3 consists of 16 residues. Here the CDR3 DNA reads TGTGCCAGCAGTCCAATAATGGGGGACAGAGACAATGAGCAGTTCTTC. Translation gives CASSPIMGDRDNEQFF.

V and J are TRBV5-1 and TRBJ1-3; a possible D gene is TRBD1 (5 bases). Per germline, CDR1 SGHRS and CDR2 YFSETQ. The CDR3 has 16 amino acids. V shed 2 bases and J shed 0 bases, with 12 bases lying between them. The CDR3 loop reads CASSLIGDSSGNTIYF. The CDR3 region has the DNA TGCGCCAGCAGCTTAATTGGAGACAGCTCTGGAAACACCATATATTTT.

The chain has TRBV5-1 and TRBJ2-7; D could derive from TRBD1 or TRBD2 (5 bases each). The CDR3 runs 16 residues. V lost 3 bases and J lost 3, with 19 bases in between. Germline-derived CDR1 and CDR2 are SGHRS and YFSETQ. This CDR3 reads CASSWGSRSQDYEQYF. The CDR3 DNA reads as TGCGCCAGCAGCTGGGGGTCGAGGTCTCAGGACTACGAGCAGTACTTC. Using reference TRBV5-1 and TRBJ2-7 for the parts outside the CDR3, the full variable domain is KAGVTQTPRYLIKTRGQQVTLSCSPISGHRSVSWYQQTPGQGLQFLFEYFSETQRNKGNFPGRFSGRQFSNSRSEMNVSTLELGDSALYLCASSWGSRSQDYEQYFGPGTRLTVT.

Only a few counts were recorded for this clonotype. This chain links TRBV4-2 with TRBJ1-1; D gene uncertain. V dropped 4 bases and J dropped 8 bases, with 20 bases sitting between them. Germline V gene sequence: CDR1 LGHNA, CDR2 YNFKEQ. The CDR3 runs 15 residues. CDR3 sequence reads: CASSPGPSGELEAFF. CDR3 DNA sequence: TGTGCCAGCAGCCCTGGACCTTCCGGGGAACTGGAAGCTTTCTTT.

The chain joins TRBV28 to TRBJ2-6; tentatively, D is TRBD1 (5 bases). The CDR3 runs 17 residues. Looked up from germline, CDR1 is MDHEN and CDR2 is SYDVKM. Trimming pared 8 bases from V and 0 bases from J, leaving 17 bases between. CDR3 loop: CASGERGLSSGANVLTF. The CDR3 bases are TGTGCCAGCGGGGAAAGGGGCCTATCCTCTGGGGCCAACGTCCTGACTTTC.

Only a few counts were recorded for this clonotype. DNA for the CDR3: TGCAGTGCTAGAGACCTTCTAGCGGGGGGCTCTGGGGTTGCGCAGTATTTT. Encoded protein: CSARDLLAGGSGVAQYF. The chain carries TRBV20-1 and TRBJ2-3; 11 positions agree with TRBD2. CDR1 and CDR2 (germline): DFQATT, SNEGSKA (reference sequence). The ends lost 0 bases at V and 10 bases at J; junction bases unmatched: 15. The CDR3 has 17 residues.

Only a few counts were recorded for this clonotype. The chain employs TRBV20-1 and TRBJ1-2, with D possibly being TRBD1 (5 bases). Germline CDR1 is DFQATT and CDR2 is SNEGSKA (reference sequence). This CDR3 region has 11 residues. Trimming took off 5 bases at V and 6 bases at J, with 10 bases between the two ends. Written as DNA, the CDR3 is TGCAGTGCTCGCAGGGCGAATGGCTACACCTTC. This gives the protein CSARRANGYTF.

This chain uses TRBV29-1 with TRBJ2-3; TRBD1 might be the D (6 bases). The CDR3 contains 14 residues. V lost 0 bases and J 6 bases, leaving 13 bases between the germline ends. The V gene's germline CDR1 is SQVTM and CDR2 ANQGSEA. Here the CDR3 DNA reads TGCAGCGTTGAAGACAACAGGGTCCGGGATACGCAGTATTTT. Translated, it gives CSVEDNRVRDTQYF.

This clonotype was seen ten or more times. CDR3 loop: CATSRGSLYNEQFF. The CDR3 DNA reads as TGTGCCACCAGTAGGGGTAGCCTCTACAATGAGCAGTTCTTC. The chain couples TRBV24-1 to TRBJ2-1; maybe TRBD1 (5 bases). The CDR3 consists of 14 residues. V was cut by 6 bases and J by 3 bases, with 11 bases left in between. Germline assignment: CDR1 KGHDR and CDR2 SFDVKD.

The table lists this clonotype with a few counts. V and J are TRBV3-1 and TRBJ2-1; D is unclear. V was trimmed by 0 bases and J by 5 bases, leaving 8 bases between them. Germline V gene data show CDR1 as LGHDT and CDR2 as YNNKEL (reference sequence). The CDR3 contains 14 residues. The CDR3 DNA follows: TGTGCCAGCAGCCAAGATACCGTCGACAATGAGCAGTTCTTC. As protein: CASSQDTVDNEQFF.

This sequence joins TRBV7-2 and TRBJ1-2, with 9 bases fitting TRBD1. The junction had 0 bases not matched to a gene; V was cut back by 6 bases and J by 4 bases. CDR3 length equals 12 residues. Germline V lookup: CDR1 SGHTA, CDR2 FQGNSA. The DNA of the CDR3 is TGTGCCAGCAGGACAGGGGGCTATGGCTACACCTTC. It translates to CASRTGGYGYTF.

This sequence joins TRBV27 and TRBJ2-5; 7 bases match TRBD1. Trimming removed 7 bases from V and 5 bases from J; junction bases left unmatched: 7. The CDR3 sequence is 13 residues long. CDR1 is MNHEY, CDR2 SMNVEV, per germline (reference sequence). CDR3 sequence reads: CASNLQGSETQYF. In DNA form, the CDR3 reads TGTGCCAGCAACTTACAGGGGTCCGAGACCCAGTACTTC.

This rearrangement joins TRBV20-1 to TRBJ1-1; D is unresolved. Germline V gene sequence: CDR1 DFQATT, CDR2 SNEGSKA (reference sequence). V was trimmed by 5 bases and J by 3 bases, leaving 13 bases between them. This CDR3 spans 13 amino acids. CDR3: CSAAPGGDTEAFF. The CDR3 DNA is TGCAGTGCTGCCCCAGGAGGCGACACTGAAGCTTTCTTT.

This chain links TRBV2 with TRBJ2-7, with D possibly called TRBD1 or TRBD2 (6 bases each). CDR1 and CDR2 from the germline V gene are SNHLY and FYNNEI. The CDR3 contains 13 residues. V shed 6 bases and J shed 3 bases, with 12 bases lying between them. The DNA of the CDR3 is TGTGCCAGCAGGCGGGACATTTACTACGAGCAGTACGTC. As protein: CASRRDIYYEQYV.